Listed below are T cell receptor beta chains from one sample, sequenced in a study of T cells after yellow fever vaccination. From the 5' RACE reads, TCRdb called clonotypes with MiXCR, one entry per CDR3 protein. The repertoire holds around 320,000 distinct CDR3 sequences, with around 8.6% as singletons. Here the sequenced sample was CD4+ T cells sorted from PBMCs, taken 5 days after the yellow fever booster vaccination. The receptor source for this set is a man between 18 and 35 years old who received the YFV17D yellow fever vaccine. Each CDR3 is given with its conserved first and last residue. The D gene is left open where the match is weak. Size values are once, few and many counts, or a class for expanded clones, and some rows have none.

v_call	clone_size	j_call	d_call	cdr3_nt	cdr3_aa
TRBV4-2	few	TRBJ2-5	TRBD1	TGTGCCAGCAGCCAAGGACAGGGGCAGTACCAAGAGACCCAGTACTTC	CASSQGQGQYQETQYF
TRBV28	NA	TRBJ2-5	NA	TGTGCCAGCAGTCAACCGACTAGTTCAGAGACCCAGTACTTC	CASSQPTSSETQYF
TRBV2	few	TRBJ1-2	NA	TGTGCCAGCAGGGAGGTCTATGGCTACACCTTC	CASREVYGYTF
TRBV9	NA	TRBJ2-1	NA	TGTGCCAGCAGCGTCGTCAGCTCCTACAATGAGCAGTTCTTC	CASSVVSSYNEQFF
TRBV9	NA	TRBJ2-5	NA	TGTGCCAGCAGCGTAGGGGAAAGCAAGTCGGCCCAGTACTTC	CASSVGESKSAQYF
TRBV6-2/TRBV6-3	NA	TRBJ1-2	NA	TGTGCCAGCACCCCGTCGGGAAACTATGGCTACACCTTC	CASTPSGNYGYTF
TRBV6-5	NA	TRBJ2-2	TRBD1	TGTGCCAGCAGGTCCGGGACAGGAAAGACCGGGGAGCTGTTTTTT	CASRSGTGKTGELFF
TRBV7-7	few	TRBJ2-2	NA	TGTGCCAGCAGCTTAGGACTACACACCGGGGAGCTGTTTTTT	CASSLGLHTGELFF
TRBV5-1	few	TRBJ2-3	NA	TGCGCCAGCAGCTTGGACAGCGTAGATACGCAGTATTTT	CASSLDSVDTQYF
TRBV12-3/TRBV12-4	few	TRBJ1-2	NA	TGTGCCAGCAGTGAGGGGCGCCCCGCAAACTATGGCTACACCTTC	CASSEGRPANYGYTF
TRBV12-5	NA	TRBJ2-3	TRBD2	TGTGCTAGTGGGGGGGGGTCTCTGGCTAGCACAGATACGCAGTATTTT	CASGGGSLASTDTQYF
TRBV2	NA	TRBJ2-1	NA	TGTGCCAGCTCTCAGACAGTAAACAATGAGCAGTTCTTC	CASSQTVNNEQFF
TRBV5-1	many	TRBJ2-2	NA	TGCGCCAGCAGCTTGGGCAGGGCGAACACCGGGGAGCTGTTTTTT	CASSLGRANTGELFF
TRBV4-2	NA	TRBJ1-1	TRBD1	TGTGCCAGCAGCCAAGGGACAGGGTGGTTTAAGGCTGAAGCTTTCTTT	CASSQGTGWFKAEAFF
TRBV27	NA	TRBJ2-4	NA	TGTGCCAGCAGTCGGCCCGGGAACCTAGCCAAAAACATTCAGTACTTC	CASSRPGNLAKNIQYF
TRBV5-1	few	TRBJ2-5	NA	TGCGCCAGCAGCTTGGCCGGGAAACAAGAGACCCAGTACTTC	CASSLAGKQETQYF
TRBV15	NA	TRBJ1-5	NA	TGTGCCACCAGCCCCCAGGACCAGCCCCAGCATTTT	CATSPQDQPQHF
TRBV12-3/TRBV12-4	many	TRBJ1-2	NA	TGTGCCAGCAGTTTATATGGGTGGAGCAATAACTATGGCTACACCTTC	CASSLYGWSNNYGYTF
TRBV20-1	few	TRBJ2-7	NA	TGCAGTGCTAGGAGGGGGGCCTCCTACTACGAGCAGTACTTC	CSARRGASYYEQYF
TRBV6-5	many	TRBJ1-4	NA	TGTGCCAGCAGTTACTCGGGGACAACTAATGAAAAACTGTTTTTT	CASSYSGTTNEKLFF
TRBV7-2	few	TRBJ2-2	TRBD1	TGTGCCAGCAGCCGGACAGGGGTGTCCGGGGAGCTGTTTTTT	CASSRTGVSGELFF
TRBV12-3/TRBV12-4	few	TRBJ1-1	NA	TGTGCCAGTATCGGGACGGGGAACACTGAAGCTTTCTTT	CASIGTGNTEAFF
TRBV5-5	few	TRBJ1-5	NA	TGTGCCAGCAGCTTGAATTTAGGTGGCCAGCCCCAGCATTTT	CASSLNLGGQPQHF
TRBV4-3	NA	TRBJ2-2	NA	TGCGCCAGCAGCCCCGAAGCACATTTTGGGGAGCTGTTTTTT	CASSPEAHFGELFF
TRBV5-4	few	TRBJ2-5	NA	TGTGCCAGTCAAACCCGGACAGAGGATGAGACCCAGTACTTC	CASQTRTEDETQYF
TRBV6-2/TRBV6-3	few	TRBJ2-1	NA	TGTGCCAGCAGTTGGGGTCCTCGACAGTTCTTC	CASSWGPRQFF
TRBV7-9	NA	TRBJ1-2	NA	TGTGCCAGCAGAGCCGACAGCGCTAACTATGGCTACACCTTC	CASRADSANYGYTF
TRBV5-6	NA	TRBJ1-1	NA	TGTGCCAGCAGCTTGTCACTAATTGAAGCTTTCTTT	CASSLSLIEAFF
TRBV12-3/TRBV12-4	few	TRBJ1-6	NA	TGTGCCAGCAGCCTAGAGGGGGGGTCGTACTCACCCCTCCACTTT	CASSLEGGSYSPLHF
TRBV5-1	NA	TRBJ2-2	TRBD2	TGCGCCAGCAGCGGGGGGGAGAACACCGGGGAGCTGTTTTTT	CASSGGENTGELFF
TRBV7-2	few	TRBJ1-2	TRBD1	TGTGCCAGCAGCTGGGACAGGGGAAACGGCTACACCTTC	CASSWDRGNGYTF
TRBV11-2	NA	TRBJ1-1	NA	TGTGCCAGCAGTCGGCAGCAGGGGTGGGGCACTGAAGCTTTCTTT	CASSRQQGWGTEAFF
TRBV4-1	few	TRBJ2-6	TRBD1	TGCGCCAGCAGCCAACCGGGACAGGGGGCGTCAGGGGCCAACGTCCTGACTTTC	CASSQPGQGASGANVLTF
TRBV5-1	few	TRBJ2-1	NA	TGCGCCAGCAGCTTGGCCCCGGGAATAGATTACAATGAGCAGTTCTTC	CASSLAPGIDYNEQFF
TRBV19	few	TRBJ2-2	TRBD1	TGTGCCAGTTCTTCTCCGGGACAGAGCACCGGGGAGCTGTTTTTT	CASSSPGQSTGELFF
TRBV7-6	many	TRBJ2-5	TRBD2	TGTGCCAGCAGCTTAGGGGCTAGCGGGGGGGAGACCCAGTACTTC	CASSLGASGGETQYF
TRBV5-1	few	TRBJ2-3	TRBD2	TGCGCCAGCAGCTTGGCGGGGGGGCACATCACAGATACGCAGTATTTT	CASSLAGGHITDTQYF
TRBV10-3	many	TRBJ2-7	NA	TGTGCCATCAGTGAGTCGGGGGGGCCTACTACGACCTGGGGCGAGCAGTACTTC	CAISESGGPTTTWGEQYF
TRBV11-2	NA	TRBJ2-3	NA	TGTGCCAGCAGCGTACAAGGGGTCACAGATACGCAGTATTTT	CASSVQGVTDTQYF
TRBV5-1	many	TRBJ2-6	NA	TGCGCCAGCAGGATTCAGGCGGGGGCCAACGTCCTGACTTTC	CASRIQAGANVLTF
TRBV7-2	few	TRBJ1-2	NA	TGTGCCAGCAGTCTACGCAGGGGAGGCTACACCTTC	CASSLRRGGYTF
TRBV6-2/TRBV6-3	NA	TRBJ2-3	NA	TGTGCCAGCAGTTACTCTTGGACAGCTAGCACAGATACGCAGTATTTT	CASSYSWTASTDTQYF
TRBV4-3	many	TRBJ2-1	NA	TGCGCCAGCAGCCAAGAAGGGGCGCGTCACAATGAGCAGTTCTTC	CASSQEGARHNEQFF
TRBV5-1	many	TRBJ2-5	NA	TGCGCCAGCAGCCTGGGACTTGGCCAAGAGACCCAGTACTTC	CASSLGLGQETQYF
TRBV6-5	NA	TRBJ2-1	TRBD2	TGTGCCACCTCTTCTAGCTTAGCGGGGGGCTACAATGAGCAGTTCTTC	CATSSSLAGGYNEQFF
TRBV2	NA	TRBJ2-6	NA	TGTGCCAGCAACAGGGACGCATCTGGGGCCAACGTCCTGACTTTC	CASNRDASGANVLTF
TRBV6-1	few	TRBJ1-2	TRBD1	TGTGCCAGCAGTGAATCCTGGACAGGGACCGGCTATGGCTACACCTTC	CASSESWTGTGYGYTF
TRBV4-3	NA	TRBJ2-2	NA	TGCGCCAGCAGCCATGACACCGGGACAACCGGGGAGCTGTTTTTT	CASSHDTGTTGELFF
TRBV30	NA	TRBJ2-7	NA	TGTGCCTGGAGTGTAGCTCGATCCCTTAGGTGGTCCTACGAGCAGTACTTC	CAWSVARSLRWSYEQYF
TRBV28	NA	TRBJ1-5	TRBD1	TGTGCCAGCAGTTTTTCGGGACAGGGGGTTGCCCAGCATTTT	CASSFSGQGVAQHF
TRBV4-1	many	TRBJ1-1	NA	TGCGCCAGCAGCCGAGGGGTCACTGAAGCTTTCTTT	CASSRGVTEAFF
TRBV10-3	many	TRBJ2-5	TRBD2	TGTGCCATCAGTAAAGGACTAGCGGGGAGCCAAGAGACCCAGTACTTC	CAISKGLAGSQETQYF
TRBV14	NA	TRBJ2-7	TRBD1	TGTGCCAGCAGCCAAGGCGCAAGGGGGACAGGGGCCAACGAGCAGTACTTC	CASSQGARGTGANEQYF
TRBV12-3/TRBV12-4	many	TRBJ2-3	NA	TGTGCCAGCAGTTCTAGAGCAGATACGCAGTATTTT	CASSSRADTQYF
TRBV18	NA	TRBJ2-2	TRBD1	TGTGCCAGATCACCAGACAGGGGGACCGGGGAGCTGTTTTTT	CARSPDRGTGELFF
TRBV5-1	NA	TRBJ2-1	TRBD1	TGCGCCAGCAGCACCAGGGACAGGGCACGCAATGAGCAGTTCTTC	CASSTRDRARNEQFF
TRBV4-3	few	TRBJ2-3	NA	TGCGCCAGCAGCCAGGGACGGGGGAGCGTGAATACGCAGTATTTT	CASSQGRGSVNTQYF
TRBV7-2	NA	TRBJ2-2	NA	TGTGCCAGCAGCGGAGGTGGGGGACGGAACACCGGGGAGCTGTTTTTT	CASSGGGGRNTGELFF